This entry lists 20 T cell receptor beta chains sequenced from one sample in a study of shared clonotypes between healthy human individuals. TCRdb keeps only in-frame clones here, not all; method: immunoSEQ multiplex PCR. Among about 2 million clones listed, just under 95% were seen once. CD45RO-negative cells were positively selected for CCR7, leaving out terminally differentiated effector memory CD45RA+ cells. Source material: naive CD8+ T cells sorted from blood. The receptors derive from a man aged 18 to 29 in good health.

The gene calls are TRBV6-6 and TRBJ2-5; perhaps D is TRBD1 or TRBD2 (5 bases each). The CDR3 runs to 12 residues. The germline V gene has CDR1 MNHNY and CDR2 SVGAGI (reference sequence). V was clipped by 4 bases and J by 9 bases, with 12 bases between them. The CDR3 reads CASSWDPLAQYF. CDR3 nucleotide sequence: TGTGCCAGCAGTTGGGACCCTCTGGCCCAGTACTTC.

The chain employs TRBV9 and TRBJ1-2, with 7 bases matching TRBD1. Germline V gives CDR1 SGDLS, CDR2 YYNGEE. This CDR3 is 15 amino acids long. Unmatched junction bases numbered 2, after V lost 0 bases and J lost 0 bases. The CDR3 is CASSVAQGANYGYTF. CDR3 bases: TGTGCCAGCAGCGTAGCGCAGGGGGCTAACTATGGCTACACCTTC.

The chain is built from TRBV5-1 and TRBJ2-1; D ambiguous. CDR3 length: 12 residues. Germline CDR1 reads SGHRS; CDR2 reads YFSETQ. The V end was cut by 0 bases, the J end by 9 bases, with 7 bases between. The CDR3 region has the DNA TGCGCCAGCAGCTTGGCCGTTAGTGAGCAGTTCTTC. Translating it yields CASSLAVSEQFF.

The chain combines TRBV30 with TRBJ1-2; D may be TRBD1 (5 bases). Germline V gives CDR1 GTSNPN, CDR2 SVGIG (reference sequence). V was clipped by 3 bases and J by 8 bases, with 13 bases between them. The CDR3 sequence is 12 residues long. The CDR3 nucleotides are TGTGCCTGGAGACAAGGGGCCAGGGGCTACACCTTC. Amino acids: CAWRQGARGYTF.

This clone was detected only a few times. Other DNA sequences in the same sample also yield this CDR3. The chain has TRBV21-1 and TRBJ1-5. TRBV21-1 is a pseudogene. CDR3 length: 13 residues. The CDR3 DNA sequence: TGTGCCAGTCCTGAATCTGTACTTCAGCCCCAGCATTTT. This codes for CASPESVLQPQHF.

The chain employs TRBV7-6 and TRBJ2-7, with 10 bases lining up with TRBD1. Germline V gene sequence: CDR1 SGHVS, CDR2 FNYEAQ. This CDR3 contains 15 residues. Germline trimming cut 1 base from V and 2 bases from J; bases unmatched to any gene: 2. The CDR3 DNA reads TGTGCCAGCAGCTTAGGACAGGGGGCCACCTACGAGCAGTACTTC. As protein: CASSLGQGATYEQYF.

The chain links TRBV4-1 to TRBJ2-2; 8 positions agree with TRBD2. V gave up 1 base and J gave up 6 bases; unmatched junction bases: 7. The CDR3 is 16 residues long. Germline CDR1 is MGHRA and CDR2 is YSYEKL. The CDR3 coding sequence is TGCGCCAGCAGCCAAGCAGCGGGAGCACCGTCCGGGGAGCTGTTTTTT. This encodes CASSQAAGAPSGELFF.

CDR3 loop: CANRGGEQYF. The DNA for the CDR3 is TGTGCCAATCGGGGGGGCGAGCAGTACTTC. This rearrangement joins TRBV19 to TRBJ2-7; 8 positions agree with TRBD2. Per germline, CDR1 LNHDA and CDR2 SQIVND (reference sequence). The CDR3 is made up of 10 amino acids. V lost 10 bases and J lost 6; bases outside the gene matches: 2.

The V call is TRBV5-1, the J call TRBJ2-7; 12 positions agree with TRBD2. V lost 4 bases and J lost 7; bases outside the gene matches: 3. The CDR3 runs 13 residues. Germline V CDR1 and CDR2: SGHRS, YFSETQ. The CDR3 region has the DNA TGCGCCAGCAGCCTGACTAGCGGGGGAGAGCAGTACTTC. This gives the protein CASSLTSGGEQYF.

In this sample, this clone turned up a few times. At the DNA level, this CDR3 is encoded by other sequences in the same sample as well. The CDR3 DNA follows: TGTGCCAGCAGTGAAGGGCGAGGGACTGAAGCTTTCTTT. Translating it yields CASSEGRGTEAFF. This sequence joins TRBV2 and TRBJ1-1; D uncertain. Trimming left V 1 base short and J 5 bases short, with 8 bases between. Germline-derived CDR1 and CDR2 are SNHLY and FYNNEI. The CDR3 has 13 residues.

The gene calls are TRBV4-1 and TRBJ2-7, with 9 bases identical to TRBD1. Trimming at V came to 1 base and at J to 5 bases, leaving 6 bases not matched to a gene. The CDR3 has 15 residues. Germline V gives CDR1 MGHRA, CDR2 YSYEKL. Here the CDR3 DNA reads TGCGCCAGCAGCCAAGCCGGGACAGGGCTAAACGAGCAGTACTTC. Translating it yields CASSQAGTGLNEQYF.

CDR3 DNA: TGTGCCAGTAGTATTGGGACAGTAGTATATTTT. Translated: CASSIGTVVYF. The gene calls are TRBV19 and TRBJ1-3; 7 bases match TRBD1. This CDR3 contains 11 residues. The V gene's germline CDR1 is LNHDA and CDR2 SQIVND (reference sequence). After removal of 3 bases from V and 14 bases from J, the junction contained 4 bases not matched to a gene.

The chain joins TRBV7-9 to TRBJ1-4, with D unclear. Germline V gives CDR1 SEHNR, CDR2 FQNEAQ (reference sequence). V was shortened by 1 base and J by 8 bases, with 14 bases between the two germline ends. CDR3 length: 15 amino acids. Here the CDR3 reads CASSLGDGPGEKLFF. For the CDR3, the DNA is TGTGCCAGCAGCTTAGGCGACGGTCCGGGCGAAAAACTGTTTTTT.

This clone showed up just a few times. The same CDR3 arises from other DNA sequences in this sample as well. The V gene is TRBV6-6, the J gene TRBJ2-7, with 8 bases lining up with TRBD1. CDR3 size: 14 residues. After removal of 2 bases from V and 2 bases from J, the junction contained 2 bases not matched to a gene. Germline lookup yields CDR1 MNHNY and CDR2 SVGAGI (reference sequence). The CDR3: CASSYGGQAYEQYF. DNA for the CDR3: TGTGCCAGCAGTTACGGGGGACAGGCCTACGAGCAGTACTTC.

V is TRBV4-2 and J is TRBJ2-3; 9 bases line up with TRBD1. The CDR3 covers 16 residues. The junction had 4 bases not matched to a gene; V was cut back by 3 bases and J by 0 bases. CDR1 LGHNA and CDR2 YNFKEQ come from the germline V gene. CDR3 sequence (DNA): TGTGCCAGCAGCCAGACCGGGACAGGGAGCACAGATACGCAGTATTTT. Translating it yields CASSQTGTGSTDTQYF.

The V gene is TRBV2, the J gene TRBJ2-7; tentatively, D is TRBD2 (5 bases). V was clipped by 4 bases and J by 0 bases, with 19 bases between them. The CDR3 extends over 17 amino acids. Germline assignment: CDR1 SNHLY and CDR2 FYNNEI. The CDR3 sequence: CASSGRVSDWSSYEQYF. Written as DNA, the CDR3 is TGTGCCAGCAGTGGGAGAGTCTCGGACTGGAGCTCCTACGAGCAGTACTTC.

The genes are TRBV12-5 and TRBJ2-7; possibly TRBD2 for D (5 bases). CDR1 and CDR2 from the germline V gene are LGHNT and FRNRAP. CDR3 length: 15 amino acids. Trimming cost V 9 bases and J 2 bases, with 20 bases left between them. The CDR3 DNA reads as TGTGCTAGCGCCGTTGATGGACTTCTGACCTACGAGCAGTACTTC. Protein: CASAVDGLLTYEQYF.

This clone was observed a single time. This chain uses TRBV6-5 with TRBJ2-7; D uncertain. V was shortened by 4 bases and J by 4 bases, with 8 bases between the two germline ends. The length of the CDR3 is 12 residues. In germline, CDR1 is MNHEY, CDR2 SVGAGI. CDR3 sequence: CASSLLPYEQYF. Written as DNA, the CDR3 is TGTGCCAGCAGTTTACTCCCTTACGAGCAGTACTTC.

This clone was seen just once. The gene calls are TRBV7-6 and TRBJ2-7; D is uncertain. The V and J ends lost 2 bases and 5 bases respectively, with 16 bases between them. The CDR3 is made up of 15 amino acids. Germline assignment: CDR1 SGHVS and CDR2 FNYEAQ. The CDR3: CASSLFDGRPDEQYF. CDR3 in DNA: TGTGCCAGCAGCTTATTTGACGGTAGACCCGACGAGCAGTACTTC.

The chain employs TRBV15 and TRBJ2-1, with 13 bases identical to TRBD2. V gave up 3 bases and J gave up 2 bases; unmatched junction bases: 1. The CDR3 spans 16 residues. Per the germline V gene, CDR1 is LNHNV and CDR2 is YYDKDF (reference sequence). CDR3 nucleotide sequence: TGTGCCACCAGCAGTGGGACTAGCGGGACCTACAATGAGCAGTTCTTC. Translating gives CATSSGTSGTYNEQFF.